A single sample is the source of the 24 T cell receptor beta chains below, sequenced in a study of blood T cell repertoires in COVID-19. Sequencing used immunoSEQ multiplex PCR; TCRdb keeps in-frame clones, though not all of them. The data show a few hundred thousand clones, with approximately 85% seen just once and approximately 7.5% held by the top ten. The sample consisted of peripheral blood. The receptors were gathered from a human donor in a cohort sampled during active COVID-19.

The chain employs TRBV3-1 (or the pseudogene TRBV3-2) and TRBJ1-2; D unresolved. Trimming removed 3 bases at V and 8 bases at J, with 13 bases between. Germline V gene lookup returns CDR1 LGHDT and CDR2 YNNKEL (reference sequence). The CDR3 is made up of 13 amino acids. CDR3 residues: CASSHSSARGYTF. Here the CDR3 DNA reads TGTGCCAGCAGCCATAGCTCGGCTCGGGGCTACACCTTC.

This chain uses TRBV5-6 with TRBJ2-1; 16 bases are a match to TRBD2. The germline CDR1 and CDR2 sequences are SGHDT and YYEEEE. This CDR3 contains 15 residues. The V segment lost 4 bases and the J segment 13 bases; nucleotides outside the gene matches: 8. The CDR3 region is CASSPGTSGGAEQFF. The CDR3 DNA sequence: TGTGCCAGCAGCCCCGGGACTAGCGGGGGGGCCGAACAGTTCTTC.

The chain recombines TRBV13 with TRBJ2-7, with TRBD2 identical over 11 bases. V lost 5 bases and J lost 7; bases outside the gene matches: 7. CDR3 length equals 14 residues. The germline CDR1 and CDR2 sequences are PRHDT and FYEKMQ (reference sequence). The CDR3 loop is CASSPTSGVREQYF. CDR3 in DNA: TGTGCCAGCAGCCCGACTAGCGGGGTGCGGGAGCAGTACTTC.

The count of this clone is one. The V gene is TRBV6-5, the J gene TRBJ2-1; tentative D call: TRBD2 (5 bases). V gave up 7 bases and J gave up 4 bases, with 11 bases separating them. This CDR3 region has 13 residues. CDR1 and CDR2 (germline): MNHEY, SVGAGI. In DNA, the CDR3 is TGTGCCAGCAAGGAGGTAAATTACAATGAGCAGTTCTTC. Amino acid sequence: CASKEVNYNEQFF.

The V call is TRBV30, the J call TRBJ2-7, with D possibly matching TRBD2 (6 bases). The CDR3 sequence is 13 residues long. V lost 0 bases, J lost 5 bases, and 11 bases lay in between. The germline V gene encodes CDR1 GTSNPN and CDR2 SVGIG (reference sequence). The CDR3 DNA follows: TGTGCCTGGAGTGTGGGAGGTTCCCACGAGCAGTACTTC. Amino acid sequence: CAWSVGGSHEQYF.

The genes are TRBV25-1 and TRBJ2-6, with a tentative D call TRBD2 (6 bases). Trimming took 3 bases from V and 3 from J, leaving 12 bases between them. CDR3 size: 16 residues. CDR1 is MGHDK, CDR2 SYGVNS, per germline. As DNA, the CDR3 is TGTGCCAGCAGTGAGACGGGGGAAAGTGGGGCCAACGTCCTGACTTTC. It specifies CASSETGESGANVLTF.

The V call is TRBV5-1, the J call TRBJ1-1; the match to TRBD1 covers 10 bases. The germline V gene encodes CDR1 SGHRS and CDR2 YFSETQ. V lost 7 bases, J lost 7 bases, and 13 bases stayed unmatched. This CDR3 region has 15 residues. The CDR3 is CASSSTGGVEGEAFF. CDR3 in DNA: TGCGCCAGCTCCTCGACAGGGGGCGTTGAGGGTGAAGCTTTCTTT. The full variable domain, its missing parts supplied by reference TRBV5-1 and TRBJ1-1, is KAGVTQTPRYLIKTRGQQVTLSCSPISGHRSVSWYQQTPGQGLQFLFEYFSETQRNKGNFPGRFSGRQFSNSRSEMNVSTLELGDSALYLCASSSTGGVEGEAFFGQGTRLTVV.

This clone has just a few counts. This chain uses TRBV1 with TRBJ1-5. TRBV1 is a pseudogene segment. This CDR3 has 15 amino acids. The CDR3 coding sequence is TGCACCAGCAGCCGAACCGGGAGTGGCGATCAGCCCCAGCATTTT. Its translation: CTSSRTGSGDQPQHF.

This chain uses TRBV10-2 with TRBJ2-1; weak D call: TRBD2 (6 bases). Per germline, CDR1 WSHSY and CDR2 SAAADI. V was shortened by 4 bases and J by 5 bases, with 9 bases between the two germline ends. The CDR3 has 13 residues. CDR3 sequence: CASSARRDNEQFF. In nucleotides, the CDR3 is TGCGCCAGCAGTGCTCGGAGGGACAATGAGCAGTTCTTC.

This rearrangement joins TRBV7-3 to TRBJ2-3; 7 bases line up with TRBD2. The CDR3 loop spans 14 amino acids. The V and J ends lost 1 base and 6 bases, in that order; junction bases with no gene match: 4. Germline V CDR1 and CDR2: SGHTA, FQGTGA. Here the CDR3 DNA reads TGTGCCAGCAGCTTAAGTGGGGAGGGGGATACGCAGTATTTT. It is translated as CASSLSGEGDTQYF.

The chain employs TRBV30 and TRBJ2-1; 8 bases are shared with TRBD1. Trimming cost V 4 bases and J 0 bases; bases outside gene matches: 2. The germline CDR1 and CDR2 sequences are GTSNPN and SVGIG (reference sequence). This CDR3 is 14 amino acids long. The CDR3 sequence is CAWTGGLSYNEQFF. As DNA, the CDR3 is TGTGCCTGGACAGGGGGCCTCTCCTACAATGAGCAGTTCTTC.

The chain carries TRBV24-1 and TRBJ2-5, with 12 bases identical to TRBD1. The CDR3 runs 18 residues. After removal of 3 bases from V and 5 bases from J, the junction contained 12 bases not matched to a gene. Germline V lookup: CDR1 KGHDR, CDR2 SFDVKD. The chain's CDR3 is CATSDMVLGQGAGETQYF. CDR3 sequence (DNA): TGTGCCACCAGTGATATGGTACTGGGACAGGGGGCGGGCGAGACCCAGTACTTC.

This clone has just one count. The chain uses TRBV3-1 (or the pseudogene TRBV3-2) and TRBJ1-1; 12 bases line up with TRBD1. V was pared by 1 base and J by 10 bases, with 4 bases of the junction left unmatched. The CDR3 is 14 amino acids. CDR1 and CDR2 from the germline V gene are LGHDT and YNNKEL (reference sequence). The CDR3 DNA reads as TGTGCCAGCAGCCAAGGGGACAGGGGGCTTGGAGCTTTCTTT. The encoded protein is CASSQGDRGLGAFF.

The gene calls are TRBV6-5 and TRBJ2-2; 7 bases agree with TRBD2. Germline assignment: CDR1 MNHEY and CDR2 SVGAGI. The ends lost 8 bases at V and 3 bases at J; junction bases unmatched: 3. The CDR3 consists of 13 residues. CDR3 loop: CASSGGYTGELFF. The CDR3 coding sequence is TGTGCCAGCTCGGGGGGTTACACCGGGGAGCTGTTTTTT.

V and J are TRBV6-5 and TRBJ1-5; possibly TRBD1 for D (6 bases). Germline lookup yields CDR1 MNHEY and CDR2 SVGAGI. V lost 2 bases and J 2 bases, leaving 10 bases between the germline ends. The CDR3 runs 15 residues. The DNA for the CDR3 is TGTGCCAGCAGTTACAGCCGGACAGGCAATCAGCCCCAGCATTTT. As protein: CASSYSRTGNQPQHF.

This chain connects TRBV24-1 to TRBJ2-2, with 10 bases identical to TRBD1. Trimming at V came to 3 bases and at J to 7 bases, leaving 7 bases not matched to a gene. CDR1 is KGHDR and CDR2 is SFDVKD in the germline V gene. The CDR3 runs 16 residues. The CDR3 region has the DNA TGTGCCACCAGTGATAGGGACAGGGGAGTGAGCGGGGAGCTGTTTTTT. This codes for CATSDRDRGVSGELFF.

This rearrangement joins TRBV6-5 to TRBJ1-1; D remains unclear. The ends were cut back, 6 bases at V and 5 bases at J, with 10 bases in the middle. Germline CDR1 is MNHEY and CDR2 is SVGAGI. The CDR3 sequence is 12 residues long. The CDR3 DNA follows: TGTGCCAGCAGCCCCGGGTCGACTGAAGCTTTCTTT. Its protein is CASSPGSTEAFF.

Comment on this clone: This sample also contains other DNA sequences that code for the same CDR3. The genes are TRBV3-1 (or the pseudogene TRBV3-2) and TRBJ2-1; 10 bases are a match to TRBD1. Germline CDR1 and CDR2: LGHDT and YNNKEL (reference sequence). The ends lost 1 base at V and 4 bases at J; junction bases unmatched: 1. The CDR3 runs to 15 residues. The CDR3 bases are TGTGCCAGCAGCCAAGGGACAGGGGGTTACAATGAGCAGTTCTTC. It specifies CASSQGTGGYNEQFF.

The genes are TRBV10-3 and TRBJ1-1; D is perhaps TRBD1 (5 bases). The CDR3 has 13 amino acids. V lost 8 bases and J 0 bases, leaving 10 bases between the germline ends. The germline V gene has CDR1 ENHRY and CDR2 SYGVKD. CDR3 DNA sequence: TGTGCCATCGCGAGGGACTTGAACACTGAAGCTTTCTTT. Protein sequence: CAIARDLNTEAFF.

The rearrangement uses TRBV12-5 and TRBJ2-1; TRBD1 might be the D (6 bases). V shed 2 bases and J shed 0 bases, with 14 bases lying between them. The CDR3 is 17 amino acids. The germline gives CDR1 LGHNT, CDR2 FRNRAP. The CDR3, as DNA: TGTGCTAGTGGTTTGCCACCGGGACACAGCTCCTACAATGAGCAGTTCTTC. Its protein product is CASGLPPGHSSYNEQFF.

This clone is a singleton in its sample. This chain joins TRBV6-5 and TRBJ1-5, with a weak D call TRBD1 (6 bases). CDR1 MNHEY and CDR2 SVGAGI come from the germline V gene. V was trimmed by 2 bases and J by 5 bases, leaving 7 bases between them. The CDR3 length is 13 residues. The chain's CDR3 is CASSYRGYQPQHF. The CDR3 bases are TGTGCCAGCAGTTACAGGGGGTATCAGCCCCAGCATTTT.

This sequence joins TRBV6-5 and TRBJ2-7; D possibly corresponds to TRBD1 (5 bases). This CDR3 comprises 13 residues. V was trimmed by 7 bases and J by 3 bases, leaving 13 bases between them. Germline lookup yields CDR1 MNHEY and CDR2 SVGAGI. The DNA for the CDR3 is TGTGCCAGCAAGACAGAGAATGTCTACGAGCAGTACTTC. Translation gives CASKTENVYEQYF.

The chain has TRBV6-5 and TRBJ2-1, with TRBD2 as a possible D gene (5 bases). CDR3 length equals 14 residues. The germline CDR1 and CDR2 sequences are MNHEY and SVGAGI. V was pared by 4 bases and J by 8 bases, with 15 bases between. The DNA for the CDR3 is TGTGCCAGCAGTTCTTTAGCGACCCGCGATGAGCAGTTCTTC. Encoded protein: CASSSLATRDEQFF.

This clone was recorded a few times. The chain employs TRBV5-1 and TRBJ1-1; 7 nucleotides agree with TRBD1. V shed 5 bases and J 3 bases; nucleotides not matched to a gene: 7. The CDR3 covers 14 residues. The germline V gene encodes CDR1 SGHRS and CDR2 YFSETQ. In nucleotides, the CDR3 is TGCGCCAGCAGGGTGAGGGGGCCGGACACTGAAGCTTTCTTT. It codes for CASRVRGPDTEAFF.